This T cell receptor beta chain emerged from a study of T cell repertoires in aging, cancer and after chemotherapy. This CDR3 spans 16 amino acids. V was clipped by 3 bases and J by 13 bases; unmatched bases: 20. TRB rearrangements spanning V, D and J were amplified using mixed TRB-A/B primers. MiXCR was run by TCRdb on the multiplex PCR reads, yielding one entry per CDR3 protein. This repertoire shows under 2,500 distinct CDR3 sequences, 40% to 45% found once; its top ten account for approximately 40%. Amplification of TCR beta used genomic DNA extracted from peripheral blood. Sequencing input: blood. This clonotype originated in a human donor with a solid tumor. V usage is TRBV12-3 or TRBV12-4 and J usage is TRBJ2-7; TRBD2 aligns across 8 bases. The CDR3 sequence is CASSFFTITSGRVYYF. Written as DNA, the CDR3 is TGTGCCAGCAGTTTCTTCACGATTACTAGCGGAAGAGTATACTACTTC.